This TCR beta chain was recovered during a study of blood T cells in healthy people across ages. This CDR3 is built from 15 residues. Trimming left V 7 bases short and J 1 base short, with 16 bases between. The germline CDR1 and CDR2 sequences are SGHTA and FQGNSA. A J-beta primer mix and a sample-barcoded 5' primer were used in a second PCR of about 6 to 12 cycles. Template switching added a 12-random-nucleotide identifier to every cDNA molecule. TCRdb processed the 5' RACE reads anew with MiXCR; each CDR3 protein has one entry. The data hold hundreds of thousands of distinct CDR3 sequences, with less than 25% observed a single time. These data were also filed under a second study, of T cells of mothers and their children.

The sequence derives from a boy between 10 and 17 years old in good health. The specimen was blood. The chain couples TRBV7-2 to TRBJ1-1; D may be TRBD1 (6 bases). Written as DNA, the CDR3 is TGTGCCAGCAAAAGACTACAGGGCTCGAACACTGAAGCTTTCTTT. It encodes CASKRLQGSNTEAFF.